This T cell receptor (beta chain) came from a study of blood T cell repertoires in COVID-19. V shed 6 bases, J shed 3 bases, and the junction held 6 bases outside the gene matches. CDR3 size: 14 residues. The germline CDR1 and CDR2 sequences are MGHRA and YSYEKL. The data were produced by immunoSEQ multiplex PCR, yet TCRdb's version contains in-frame clones alone and is incomplete. The table lists approximately 160,000 clones, approximately 84% of them singletons, with roughly 7.5% in the top ten. The TCR was taken from a man aged 35 to 55 who had recovered from COVID-19. Sequencing input: peripheral blood. The chain uses TRBV4-1 and TRBJ1-1, with TRBD1 matching 8 bases. CDR3: CASRNRGRDTEAFF. CDR3 in DNA: TGCGCCAGCAGAAACAGGGGGAGAGACACTGAAGCTTTCTTT.